The text below deals with one T cell receptor (beta chain). What it recognizes is unknown. This CDR3 has 15 residues. Germline loops: CDR1 MNHEY, CDR2 SVGAGI. V dropped 2 bases and J dropped 4 bases, with 14 bases sitting between them. Synthesis of TCR cDNA relied on 5'RACE template switching, which attached a universal primer site and UMIs. In TCRdb, the 5' RACE reads were re-called with MiXCR into one record per CDR3 protein. The sample comprises a few hundred thousand distinct CDR3 sequences, around 4% of which are singletons, and 23% rests with the top ten. These data originate in a study of T cells after yellow fever vaccination. Whole-study results and caveats: Most clones from primary vaccination resurfaced after the booster (approximately 95% CD4, over 85% CD8). Clonotypes appearing in both CD4 and CD8 compartments existed, and their share was small. Highly abundant clonotypes carried over from the bulk population could end up in FACS-sorted repertoires as contaminants.

The chain couples TRBV6-5 to TRBJ1-1; unclear D gene. The input for sequencing was PBMCs, taken on the day of the yellow fever booster vaccination. The clonotype originates from a man in his late teens or twenties who received the YFV17D yellow fever vaccine. The CDR3 spells CASSYAGSTSTEAFF. The CDR3 region has the DNA TGTGCCAGCAGTTACGCGGGCAGCACATCCACTGAAGCTTTCTTT.